Listed below are T cell receptor beta chains from one sample, sequenced in a study of response to subunit inactivated influenza vaccine. Via MiXCR, TCRdb re-called the RT-PCR reads, giving one row per CDR3 protein. The data contain roughly 790,000 distinct CDR3 sequences, over 20% of them singletons. The sequences come from PBMCs from blood, collected 5 days after vaccination. These receptor sequences come from a man aged 50 or older who received an inactivated influenza vaccine. The CDR3 runs from the conserved cysteine through the conserved F or W. A D gene is named only where the DNA matches it firmly. Only part of the rows carry a size: once, few, many, or a class if the clone is expanded.

d_gene,v_gene,abundance,j_gene,CDR3nt,CDR3aa
-,TRBV18,-,TRBJ1-1,TGTGCCAGCTCACCACGGGCAGGGTATCGATCGGAGACTGAAGTTTTCTTT,CASSPRAGYRSETEVFF
-,TRBV28,-,TRBJ2-7,TGTGTCAGCAGTTTGCCCCTCCCGTACGAGCAGTACTTC,CVSSLPLPYEQYF
-,TRBV12-3/TRBV12-4,-,TRBJ1-5,TGTGCCAGCAGTTACGGGAGGGGTCAGCCCCAGCATTTT,CASSYGRGQPQHF
-,TRBV7-2,-,TRBJ1-2,TGTGCCAGCAGCTTAGCGAGACTACTGACGCGTCCGGACTATGGCTACACCTTC,CASSLARLLTRPDYGYTF
TRBD1,TRBV20-1,-,TRBJ2-1,TGCAGTGCTATAGATTTATACAGGGGGAATGAGCAGTTCTTC,CSAIDLYRGNEQFF
-,TRBV10-1,-,TRBJ2-2,TGCGCCAGCAGTGTGGAACGGATCAACACCGGGGAGCTGTTTTTT,CASSVERINTGELFF
-,TRBV12-3/TRBV12-4,many,TRBJ2-3,TGTGCCAGCAGTTTCTCCCTCGGGGCTAGCACAGATACGCAGTATTTT,CASSFSLGASTDTQYF
TRBD2,TRBV5-1,-,TRBJ2-3,TGCGCCAGCAGCTTGGATGGTAGCGGGGCAGATACGCAGTATTTT,CASSLDGSGADTQYF
TRBD1,TRBV5-1,-,TRBJ1-6,TGCGCCAGCAGCACGGACAGGGGTCTCCTCCACTTT,CASSTDRGLLHF
-,TRBV6-5,-,TRBJ2-6,TGTGCCAGCAGTTACACCTACAGGGAAGAGGGCAACGTCCTGACTTTC,CASSYTYREEGNVLTF
-,TRBV10-3,-,TRBJ1-1,TGTGCCATCAGTCCGGGACACTCGGGCGGCACTGAAGCTTTCTTT,CAISPGHSGGTEAFF
-,TRBV30,-,TRBJ1-5,TGTGCCTGGAGTGGGCAGCCCAATCAGCCCCAGCATTTT,CAWSGQPNQPQHF
TRBD1,TRBV6-5,-,TRBJ2-1,TGTGCCAGCAGTTACGGGACAGGGGGCTGGAATGAGCAGTTCTTC,CASSYGTGGWNEQFF